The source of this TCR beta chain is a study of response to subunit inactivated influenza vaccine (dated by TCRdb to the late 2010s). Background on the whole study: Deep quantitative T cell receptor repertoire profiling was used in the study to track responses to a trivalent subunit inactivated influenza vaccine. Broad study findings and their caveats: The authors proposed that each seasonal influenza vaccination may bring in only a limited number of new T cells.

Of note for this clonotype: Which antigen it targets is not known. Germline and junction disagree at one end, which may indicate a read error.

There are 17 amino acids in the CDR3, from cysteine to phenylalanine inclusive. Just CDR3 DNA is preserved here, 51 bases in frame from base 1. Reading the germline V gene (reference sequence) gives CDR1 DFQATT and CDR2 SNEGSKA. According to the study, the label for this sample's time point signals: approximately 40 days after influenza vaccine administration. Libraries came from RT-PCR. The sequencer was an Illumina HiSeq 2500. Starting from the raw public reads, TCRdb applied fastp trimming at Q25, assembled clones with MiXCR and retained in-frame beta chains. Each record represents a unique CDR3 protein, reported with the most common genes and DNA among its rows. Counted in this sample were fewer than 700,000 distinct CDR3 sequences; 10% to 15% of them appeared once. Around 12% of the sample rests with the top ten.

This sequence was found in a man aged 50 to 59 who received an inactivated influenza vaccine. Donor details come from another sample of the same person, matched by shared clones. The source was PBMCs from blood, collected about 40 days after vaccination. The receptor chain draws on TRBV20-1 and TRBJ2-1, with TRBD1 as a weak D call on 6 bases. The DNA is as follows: TGCTGTGCTAGAGATCGGGTTACAGGGATCTCCTACAATGAGCAGTTCTTC. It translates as CCARDRVTGISYNEQFF.